Listed below are T cell receptor beta chains from one sample, sequenced in a study of blood T cell repertoires in COVID-19. The assay was immunoSEQ multiplex PCR, and TCRdb's table has in-frame clones only and misses some. The sample has 300,000 to 350,000 clones, approximately 89% seen once. The sample comprised PBMCs or T cells enriched from blood (not recorded which). The receptor source for this set is a woman under 40 who had recovered from COVID-19. Each CDR3 is given with its conserved first and last residue. Fields, in order: V gene, clone size, D gene, J gene, CDR3 DNA, CDR3 protein. D genes are given only for firm matches. Part of the rows lack a size; the others show once, few, many or a class for expanded clones.

TRBV6-1	.	TRBD2	TRBJ2-1	TGTGCCCAATCACTAGCGGGGGCCTACAATGAGCAGTTCTTC	CAQSLAGAYNEQFF
TRBV11-2	.	.	TRBJ1-6	TGTGCCAGCACCGTGGACAGCTATAATTCACCCCTCCACTTT	CASTVDSYNSPLHF
TRBV10-3	.	TRBD1	TRBJ1-1	TGTGCCATCAGTGAGCGGAGACAGGGTGCAATGAACACTGAAGCTTTCTTT	CAISERRQGAMNTEAFF
TRBV24-1	.	.	TRBJ2-3	TGTGCCACCAGTGAAGCGCTAGCCCCCCCAGATACGCAGTATTTT	CATSEALAPPDTQYF
TRBV6-1	.	TRBD1	TRBJ1-4	TGTGCCAGCAGTGACGGACCGGGACAGGTTAATGAAAAACTGTTTTTT	CASSDGPGQVNEKLFF
TRBV28	.	.	TRBJ1-1	TGTGCCAGCAGTGAATCAGGGGTAACTGAAGCTTTCTTT	CASSESGVTEAFF
TRBV11-2	few	TRBD2	TRBJ2-1	TGTGCCAGCAGCTTGGCGGGAGGGCCCCTTGGTGAGCAGTTCTTC	CASSLAGGPLGEQFF
TRBV2	.	TRBD1	TRBJ1-4	TGTGCCAGCAGAAGGGACAGTCGAGCAACTAATGAAAAACTGTTTTTT	CASRRDSRATNEKLFF
TRBV11-2	.	TRBD1	TRBJ1-6	TGTGCCAGCAGCTTAGAGCCCTCAGGGACAGGGATTTCACCCCTCCACTTT	CASSLEPSGTGISPLHF
TRBV10-2	.	.	TRBJ2-3	TGCGCCAGCAGTGAGTCGAGAGATAGCGGCTACACAGATACGCAGTATTTT	CASSESRDSGYTDTQYF
TRBV28	.	.	TRBJ1-2	TGTGCCAGCAGTTCGGGCGTAGGGGCGCGGGGCTACACCTTC	CASSSGVGARGYTF
TRBV4-1	once	.	TRBJ1-4	TGCGCCAGCAGCCAAGTTGTTGGTCGGGAAAAACTGTTTTTT	CASSQVVGREKLFF
TRBV5-1	.	TRBD2	TRBJ2-5	TGCGCCAGCAGCTCGGCGGCGACATTCGGACTAGTGGAGACCCAGTACTTC	CASSSAATFGLVETQYF
TRBV5-8	.	TRBD1	TRBJ1-2	TGTGCCAGCAGCTTACCACACAAGTGGGGGGACAGGAGCAAACATTATGGCTACACCTTC	CASSLPHKWGDRSKHYGYTF
TRBV6-5	.	.	TRBJ2-1	TGTGCCAGCAGCTACACTGGGGGCAGGGAGAATGAGCAGTTCTTC	CASSYTGGRENEQFF
TRBV30	.	.	TRBJ1-3	TGTGCCTGGAGGACAGGACGGGAACCCGCTGGGTACACCATATATTTT	CAWRTGREPAGYTIYF
TRBV27	.	.	TRBJ2-7	TGTGCCAGCAGTTTATTGGCTCTAGCCCCTAGCGAGCAGTACTTC	CASSLLALAPSEQYF
TRBV7-2	.	.	TRBJ2-3	TGTGCCAGCAGCTTACAAGATACGCAGTATTTT	CASSLQDTQYF
TRBV2	.	.	TRBJ1-5	TGTGCCAGCGCGGGGCGATTGATCTTGCATTTT	CASAGRLILHF
TRBV19	.	.	TRBJ2-6	TGTGCCAGCCTACAGGGAGCTGGGGCCAACGTCCTGACTTTC	CASLQGAGANVLTF
TRBV5-6	.	TRBD2	TRBJ2-3	TGTGCCAGCAGCATGGACAGGATAGCGGGAGGGCCCCCAGATACGCAGTATTTT	CASSMDRIAGGPPDTQYF
TRBV28	.	.	TRBJ2-2	TGTGCCAGTACAGGGCCGAACACCGGGGAGCTGTTTTTT	CASTGPNTGELFF
TRBV7-9	few	TRBD2	TRBJ2-7	TGTGCCAGCAGCTTAGCGGGAGGGAATGCTGAGCAGTACTTC	CASSLAGGNAEQYF
TRBV5-1	.	TRBD2	TRBJ2-7	TGCGCCAGCAGCTGGACCCTCTTCGGGGGGGGCTACGAGCAGTACTTC	CASSWTLFGGGYEQYF
TRBV27	.	TRBD2	TRBJ2-1	TGTGCCAGCAGTCCAGGGTTACCAGGGACTAGCGGGACCTACAATGAGCAGTTCTTC	CASSPGLPGTSGTYNEQFF
TRBV10-3	.	TRBD2	TRBJ2-3	TGTGCCATCAGTCGACTAGCGGGAGGGAACACAGATACGCAGTATTTT	CAISRLAGGNTDTQYF
TRBV4-1	.	TRBD2	TRBJ2-3	TGCGCCAGCAGCCAGGCCCTGGGACTAGCGGTCGATACGCAGTATTTT	CASSQALGLAVDTQYF
TRBV12-5	.	TRBD2	TRBJ2-1	TGTGCTAGTGGTTTGGAGCTTACTAGCGGCTCCTACAATGAGCAGTTCTTC	CASGLELTSGSYNEQFF
TRBV7-2	.	TRBD1	TRBJ1-2	TGTGCCAGCAGCTTAGGGTGGGGACAGGGCTATGGCTACACCTTC	CASSLGWGQGYGYTF
TRBV9	.	TRBD1	TRBJ1-2	TGTGCCAGCAGCACACGTAAGGATGGAGGGGGCTTTGGCTACACCTTC	CASSTRKDGGGFGYTF
TRBV29-1	.	.	TRBJ1-5	TGCAGCGTTGTCGGAGGGGAGGGCGATCAGCCCCAGCATTTT	CSVVGGEGDQPQHF
TRBV29-1	.	TRBD1	TRBJ1-1	TGCAGCGTTGACGGACAGGGGGCGGGGACTGAAGCTTTCTTT	CSVDGQGAGTEAFF
TRBV18	.	TRBD1	TRBJ2-1	TGTGCCAGCTCACCACCGGGACAGGCTACACCTTACAATGAGCAGTTCTTC	CASSPPGQATPYNEQFF
TRBV5-6	.	TRBD1	TRBJ1-1	TGTGCCAGCAGCGGCACCGGGACAGGAGACATCTACACTGAAGCTTTCTTT	CASSGTGTGDIYTEAFF
TRBV7-8	.	.	TRBJ2-1	TGTGCCAGCAGCCCCAACTGGAATGAGCAGTTCTTC	CASSPNWNEQFF
TRBV6-6	once	TRBD1	TRBJ2-2	TGTGCCGGATCGGACAGGGTGAACACCGGGGAGCTGTTTTTT	CAGSDRVNTGELFF
TRBV7-9	.	TRBD1	TRBJ1-3	TGTGCCAGCAGCTCCGACAGGGAATTAAACACCATATATTTT	CASSSDRELNTIYF
TRBV10-3	.	TRBD2	TRBJ2-1	TGTGCCATCAGTGTTACGGGAGGGCCCTGGAATGAGCAGTTCTTC	CAISVTGGPWNEQFF
TRBV18	.	.	TRBJ2-3	TGTGCCAGCTCAGCCTCGACTCCACCCGCAGATACGCAGTATTTT	CASSASTPPADTQYF
TRBV7-7	.	TRBD2	TRBJ2-1	TGTGCTAGCAGCTCAGAAGCGGGAGGGCCTTCCAATGAGCAGTTCTTC	CASSSEAGGPSNEQFF
TRBV29-1	.	.	TRBJ2-3	TGCAGCGTTGGACCTAGCGGCACAGATACGCAGTATTTT	CSVGPSGTDTQYF
TRBV7-2	once	.	TRBJ2-2	TGTGCCAGCAGCCTGGGGACTCATTACACCGGGGAGCTGTTTTTT	CASSLGTHYTGELFF
TRBV7-9	.	.	TRBJ2-1	TGTGCCAGCAGCTTAGGCCGGTGGATTACTATATACAATGAGCAGTTCTTC	CASSLGRWITIYNEQFF
TRBV29-1	.	.	TRBJ1-1	TGCAGCGTTCTTAGCCCCATGAACACTGAAGCTTTCTTT	CSVLSPMNTEAFF
TRBV5-1	once	TRBD2	TRBJ2-7	TGCGCCAGCAGCTCCGCTAGCGGGATTGCCTACGAGCAGTACTTC	CASSSASGIAYEQYF
TRBV19	.	.	TRBJ1-4	TGTGCCAGTAGTATTGCGAGGATAATAACTAATGAAAAACTGTTTTTT	CASSIARIITNEKLFF
TRBV19	.	.	TRBJ2-1	TGTGCCAGTAGTATGTTCGGGCGGGACCCTTACAATGAGCAGTTCTTC	CASSMFGRDPYNEQFF
TRBV29-1	.	TRBD2	TRBJ2-2	TGCAGCGTCCGGACTAGCGGGAGACGAATCGGGACCGGGGAGCTGTTTTTT	CSVRTSGRRIGTGELFF
TRBV10-3	.	.	TRBJ1-4	TGTGCCATCAGTGAGTCGGAGGCCAATAATGAAAAACTGTTTTTT	CAISESEANNEKLFF
TRBV4-1	.	.	TRBJ2-5	TGCGCCAGCAGCCACATACAATCCAGGGAAGAGACCCAGTACTTC	CASSHIQSREETQYF
TRBV5-6	.	TRBD1	TRBJ2-5	TGTGCCAGCAGCTTCGTAGACAGGGCAGAGACCCAGTACTTC	CASSFVDRAETQYF